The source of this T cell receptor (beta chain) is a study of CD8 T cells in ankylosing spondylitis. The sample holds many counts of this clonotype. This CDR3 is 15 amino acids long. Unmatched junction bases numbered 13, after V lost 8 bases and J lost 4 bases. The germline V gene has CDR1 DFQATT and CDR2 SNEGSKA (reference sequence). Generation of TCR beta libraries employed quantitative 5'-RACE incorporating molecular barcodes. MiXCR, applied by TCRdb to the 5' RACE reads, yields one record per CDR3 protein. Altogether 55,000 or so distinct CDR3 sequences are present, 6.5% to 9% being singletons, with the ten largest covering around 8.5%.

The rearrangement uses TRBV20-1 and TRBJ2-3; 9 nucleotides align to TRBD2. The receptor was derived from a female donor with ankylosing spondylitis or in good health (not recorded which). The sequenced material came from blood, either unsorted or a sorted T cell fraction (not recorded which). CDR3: CSQLLGLAGPDTQYF. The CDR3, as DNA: TGCAGTCAACTGCTAGGGCTAGCGGGGCCAGATACGCAGTATTTT.